This T cell receptor (beta chain) was recorded in a study of Graves' ophthalmopathy and Graves' hyperthyroidism (dated by TCRdb to 2016 to 2019). In the study overall: Peripheral blood was collected at initial diagnosis, before any treatment. To explore V-J signatures that separate ophthalmopathy from hyperthyroidism, a discovery set of around 97 patients was enrolled, consisting of more than 40 with ophthalmopathy and around 57 with stable hyperthyroidism. The study used TCR beta repertoire signatures to distinguish Graves' ophthalmopathy from Graves' hyperthyroidism and to predict progression to ophthalmopathy. Following sampling, methimazole starting at 30 mg daily was administered to hyperthyroidism patients, and high-dose intravenous methylprednisolone was administered to ophthalmopathy patients. For independent validation, a separate cohort was made up of 18 to 20 hyperthyroidism patients plus 17 patients who later progressed from hyperthyroidism to ophthalmopathy. In total, 135 blood samples were TCR-sequenced: 43 ophthalmopathy, under 85 hyperthyroidism and 17 hyperthyroidism-to-ophthalmopathy patients. In roughly 6 hyperthyroidism patients, T-cell repertoires of thyroid tissue and blood were compared. What the research found in general, with its limitations: Sample size was not statistically predetermined, and group allocation was not concealed from the investigators. In validation, the model predicted ophthalmopathy progression with about 71% sensitivity and roughly 78% specificity; some 13 predicted patients were CT-confirmed with GO in a median of about 6.1 months. Among expanded thyroid clonotypes with frequency above 0.001, most also showed up in blood, which suggests that blood repertoires may reflect the thyroid immune response. Ophthalmopathy was separated from stable hyperthyroidism by the 13-signature model with more than 85% sensitivity and around 81% specificity in cross-validation and with 80%/75% in the test set.

Stable hyperthyroidism was defined as no progression to ophthalmopathy within 18 months of follow-up. Hyperthyroidism patients were newly diagnosed, were aged 18 to 65 years, and had a disease duration under 2 months. Patients with other autoimmune diseases, uncontrolled infections, pregnancy or lactation were excluded from the study. Diagnosis relied on clinical symptoms, serum thyroxine, TRAb, thyroid ultrasound and orbital computed tomography. PBMCs were isolated from roughly 10 ml of fresh peripheral blood by Ficoll-Paque density gradient centrifugation. Total RNA was extracted using Trizol reagent, and RNA quality was checked on an Agilent 2100 Bioanalyzer. The table lists this clonotype with many counts. Its antigen specificity is not known. No base quality information exists; no much larger clone differs at one position. The germline V gene (reference sequence) supplies CDR1 MNHEY and CDR2 SMNVEV. V gives up 8 bases and J gives up 2 bases, and the segment between their germline ends measures 21 bases. Spanning cysteine to phenylalanine, the CDR3 consists of 16 amino acids. Of the read, only the CDR3 DNA is kept; its 48 bases are in frame from base 1.

TCR beta CDR3 regions were amplified from RNA transcripts for repertoire sequencing. The first round was an RT-PCR using HTBI primers with the Qiagen OneStep RT-PCR kit, and this first round was followed by a second-round multiplex PCR, then size selection and purification. Libraries were sequenced paired-end with 100 bp reads on an Illumina HiSeq2000. As for the original processing: SOAPnuke was used for read processing, and reads with adapters, uncalled bases, a mean Phred below 15, or no exact constant-primer or identifier match were discarded. COPE v1.2.5 was used to merge the high-quality paired reads. Each unique nucleotide sequence was treated as a clonotype, and MiTCR v1.1 was used to align the clonotypes to the IMGT TRB V, D and J references. Analysis was restricted to V-J combinations with a frequency above 0.0001, which covered roughly 99% of repertoires. For each V-J combination, a TCR clonal expansion and chaos score was defined as the ratio of F50 clonal expansion to chaos observed in the TCRdist matrix. Welch's t-statistics and random forest were used to narrow the features down to 10 to 15 V-J combinations, which were then fed into a naive Bayes classifier. The similarity between thyroid and blood repertoires was quantified using the Morisita-Horn index. Using fastp trimming at Q25 and MiXCR clonotype assembly, TCRdb reanalyzed the public sequencing data and kept in-frame beta chains. Entries that share a CDR3 protein sequence are merged under the most common genes and DNA. The authors' filters were not applied to this entry. Recorded for this sample are a few hundred thousand distinct CDR3 sequences; 15% to 20% of them occurred a single time. The ten largest clones represent 2.4% of the sample.

What was sequenced was peripheral blood. The chain was built from TRBV27 and TRBJ2-5; a confident D gene designation cannot be given. The receptor comes from an adult woman with stable Graves' hyperthyroidism. The CDR3 is CASRPEFSNRQETQYF. The base sequence is TGTGCCAGCCGACCCGAGTTCAGCAACCGACAAGAGACCCAGTACTTC.